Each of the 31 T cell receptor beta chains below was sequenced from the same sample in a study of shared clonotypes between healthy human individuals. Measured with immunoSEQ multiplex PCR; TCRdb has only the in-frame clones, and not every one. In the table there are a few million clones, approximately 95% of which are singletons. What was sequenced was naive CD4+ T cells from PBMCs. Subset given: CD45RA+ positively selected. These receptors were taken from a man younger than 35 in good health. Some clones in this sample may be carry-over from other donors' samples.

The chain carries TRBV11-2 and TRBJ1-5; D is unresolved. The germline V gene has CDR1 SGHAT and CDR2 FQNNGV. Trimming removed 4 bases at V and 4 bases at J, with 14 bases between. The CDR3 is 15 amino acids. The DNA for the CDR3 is TGTGCCAGCAGCTCTAAACCGGGAGGGAATCAGCCCCAGCATTTT. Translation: CASSSKPGGNQPQHF.

CDR3: CASSFGQREPLFF. The DNA of the CDR3 is TGCGCCAGCAGCTTTGGACAGAGAGAGCCGCTGTTTTTT. The rearrangement joins TRBV5-1 to TRBJ1-4, with a weak D call TRBD1 (6 bases). Germline CDR1 is SGHRS and CDR2 is YFSETQ. The CDR3 length is 13 residues. Trimming pared 2 bases from V and 14 bases from J, leaving 16 bases between.

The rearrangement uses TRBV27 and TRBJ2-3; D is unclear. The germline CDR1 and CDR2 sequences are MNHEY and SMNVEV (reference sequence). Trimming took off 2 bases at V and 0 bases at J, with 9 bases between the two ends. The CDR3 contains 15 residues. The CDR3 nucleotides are TGTGCCAGCAGTTTAGACTGGGTTAGCACAGATACGCAGTATTTT. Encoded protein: CASSLDWVSTDTQYF.

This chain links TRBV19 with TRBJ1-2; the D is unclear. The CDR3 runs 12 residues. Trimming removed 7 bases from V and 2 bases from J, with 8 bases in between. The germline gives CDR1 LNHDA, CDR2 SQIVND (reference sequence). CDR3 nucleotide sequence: TGTGCCAGTAAAAGACCGAACTATGGCTACACCTTC. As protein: CASKRPNYGYTF.

This chain's CDR3 is CASSVPRGGNEKLFF. CDR3 coding DNA: TGCGCCAGCAGCGTGCCTCGTGGGGGTAATGAAAAACTGTTTTTT. The chain recombines TRBV5-1 with TRBJ1-4; TRBD1 might be the D (5 bases). V shed 4 bases and J shed 4 bases, with 14 bases lying between them. The CDR3 totals 15 residues. Germline assignment: CDR1 SGHRS and CDR2 YFSETQ. The full variable domain, in which reference TRBV5-1 and TRBJ1-4 provide the parts outside the CDR3, is KAGVTQTPRYLIKTRGQQVTLSCSPISGHRSVSWYQQTPGQGLQFLFEYFSETQRNKGNFPGRFSGRQFSNSRSEMNVSTLELGDSALYLCASSVPRGGNEKLFFGSGTQLSVL.

CDR3 sequence: CASSPRSLGFGGYTF. CDR3 coding DNA: TGTGCCAGCAGCCCACGTTCCTTGGGGTTTGGTGGCTACACCTTC. V and J are TRBV9 and TRBJ1-2; no clear D gene. Germline-derived CDR1 and CDR2 are SGDLS and YYNGEE. This CDR3 contains 15 residues. V lost 4 bases and J lost 7, with 20 bases in between.

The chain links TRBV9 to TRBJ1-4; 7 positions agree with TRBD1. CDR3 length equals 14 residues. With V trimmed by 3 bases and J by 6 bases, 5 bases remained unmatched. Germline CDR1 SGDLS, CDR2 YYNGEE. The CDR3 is CASSEGQTYEKLFF. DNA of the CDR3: TGTGCCAGCAGCGAGGGACAGACCTATGAAAAACTGTTTTTT.

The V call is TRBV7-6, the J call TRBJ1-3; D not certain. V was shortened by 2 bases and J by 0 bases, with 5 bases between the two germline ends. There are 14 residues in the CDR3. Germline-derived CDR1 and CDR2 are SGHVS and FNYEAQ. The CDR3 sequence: CASSLSSSGNTIYF. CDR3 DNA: TGTGCCAGCAGCTTATCCAGCTCTGGAAACACCATATATTTT.

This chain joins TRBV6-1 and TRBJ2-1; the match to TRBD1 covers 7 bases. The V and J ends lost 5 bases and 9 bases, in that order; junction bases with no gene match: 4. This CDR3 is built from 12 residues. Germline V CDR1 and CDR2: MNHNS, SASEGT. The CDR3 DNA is TGTGCCAGCAGTACACAGGGGCGTGAGCAGTTCTTC. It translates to CASSTQGREQFF.

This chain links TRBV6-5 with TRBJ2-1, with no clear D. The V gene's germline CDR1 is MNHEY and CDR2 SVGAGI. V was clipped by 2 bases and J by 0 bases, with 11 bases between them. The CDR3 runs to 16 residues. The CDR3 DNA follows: TGTGCCAGCAGTTACGTAGCCTTGAGCTCCTACAATGAGCAGTTCTTC. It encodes CASSYVALSSYNEQFF.

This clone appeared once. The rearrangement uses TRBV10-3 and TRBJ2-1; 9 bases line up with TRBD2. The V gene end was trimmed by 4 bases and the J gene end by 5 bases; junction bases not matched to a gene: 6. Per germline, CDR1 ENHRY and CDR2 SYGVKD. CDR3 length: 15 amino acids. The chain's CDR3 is CAISVSLAGNNEQFF. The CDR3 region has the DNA TGTGCCATCAGTGTAAGTCTAGCGGGAAACAATGAGCAGTTCTTC.

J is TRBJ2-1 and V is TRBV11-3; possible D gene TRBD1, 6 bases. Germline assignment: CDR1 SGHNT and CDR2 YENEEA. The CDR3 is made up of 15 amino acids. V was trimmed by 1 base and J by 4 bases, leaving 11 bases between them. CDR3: CASSLGGRGYNEQFF. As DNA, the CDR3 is TGTGCCAGCAGCTTAGGAGGAAGGGGGTACAATGAGCAGTTCTTC. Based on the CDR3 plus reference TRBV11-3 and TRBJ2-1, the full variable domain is EAGVVQSPRYKIIEKKQPVAFWCNPISGHNTLYWYLQNLGQGPELLIRYENEEAVDDSQLPKDRFSAERLKGVDSTLKIQPAELGDSAVYLCASSLGGRGYNEQFFGPGTRLTVL.

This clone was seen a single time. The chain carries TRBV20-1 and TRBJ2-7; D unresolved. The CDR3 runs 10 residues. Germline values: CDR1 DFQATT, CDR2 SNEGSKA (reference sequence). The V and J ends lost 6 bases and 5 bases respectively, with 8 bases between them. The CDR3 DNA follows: TGCAGTGCCCTGCAGGACGAGCAGTACTTC. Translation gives CSALQDEQYF.

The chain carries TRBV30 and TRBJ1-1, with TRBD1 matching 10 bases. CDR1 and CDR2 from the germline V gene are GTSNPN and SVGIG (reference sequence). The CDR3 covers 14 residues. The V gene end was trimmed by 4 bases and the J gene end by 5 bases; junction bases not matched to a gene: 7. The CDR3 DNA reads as TGTGCCTGGACTTCGGGACAGGGGTTTACTGAAGCTTTCTTT. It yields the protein CAWTSGQGFTEAFF. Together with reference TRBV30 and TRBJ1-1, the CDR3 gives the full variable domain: SQTIHQWPATLVQPVGSPLSLECTVEGTSNPNLYWYRQAAGRGLQLLFYSVGIGQISSEVPQNLSASRPQDRQFILSSKKLLLSDSGFYLCAWTSGQGFTEAFFGQGTRLTVV.

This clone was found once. The CDR3 spells CASSLMASGRSFNEQFF. CDR3 in DNA: TGTGCCAGCAGCTTAATGGCTAGCGGGAGAAGTTTCAATGAGCAGTTCTTC. The genes are TRBV7-7 and TRBJ2-1, with TRBD2 matching 10 bases. Trimming removed 2 bases from V and 6 bases from J; junction bases left unmatched: 10. The CDR3 length is 17 residues. CDR1 and CDR2 (germline): SSHAT, FNYEAQ (reference sequence).

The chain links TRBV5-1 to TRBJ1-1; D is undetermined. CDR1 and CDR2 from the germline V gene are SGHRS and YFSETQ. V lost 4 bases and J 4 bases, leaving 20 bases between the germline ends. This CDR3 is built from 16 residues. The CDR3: CASSLQSPNRGTEAFF. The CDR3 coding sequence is TGCGCCAGCAGCCTTCAAAGTCCCAACAGAGGCACTGAAGCTTTCTTT. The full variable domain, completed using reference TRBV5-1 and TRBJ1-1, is KAGVTQTPRYLIKTRGQQVTLSCSPISGHRSVSWYQQTPGQGLQFLFEYFSETQRNKGNFPGRFSGRQFSNSRSEMNVSTLELGDSALYLCASSLQSPNRGTEAFFGQGTRLTVV.

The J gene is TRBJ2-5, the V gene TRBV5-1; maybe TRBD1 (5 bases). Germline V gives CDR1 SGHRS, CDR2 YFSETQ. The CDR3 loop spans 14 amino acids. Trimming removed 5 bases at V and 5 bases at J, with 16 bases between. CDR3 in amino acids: CASRIGRVGETQYF. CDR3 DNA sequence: TGCGCCAGCAGAATCGGCAGGGTTGGCGAGACCCAGTACTTC.

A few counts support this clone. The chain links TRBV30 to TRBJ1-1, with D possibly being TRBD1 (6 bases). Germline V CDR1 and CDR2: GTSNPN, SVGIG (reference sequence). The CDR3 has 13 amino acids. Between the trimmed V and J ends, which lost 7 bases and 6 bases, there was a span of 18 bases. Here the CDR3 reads CASAGGGRAEAFF. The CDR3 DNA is TGTGCCTCTGCGGGCGGGGGGCGAGCTGAAGCTTTCTTT.

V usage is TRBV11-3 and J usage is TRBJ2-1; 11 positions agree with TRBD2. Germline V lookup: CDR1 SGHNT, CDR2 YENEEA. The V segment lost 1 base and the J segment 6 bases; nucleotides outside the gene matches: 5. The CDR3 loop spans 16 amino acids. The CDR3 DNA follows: TGTGCCAGCAGCTTAGGTGGGACTAGCGGATCCAATGAGCAGTTCTTC. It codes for CASSLGGTSGSNEQFF.

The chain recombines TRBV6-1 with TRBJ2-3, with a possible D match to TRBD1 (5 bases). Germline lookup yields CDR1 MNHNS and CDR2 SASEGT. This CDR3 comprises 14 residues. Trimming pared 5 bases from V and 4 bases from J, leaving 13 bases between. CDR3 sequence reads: CASSTLLGADTQYF. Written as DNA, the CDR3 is TGTGCCAGCAGTACCCTCTTAGGGGCAGATACGCAGTATTTT.

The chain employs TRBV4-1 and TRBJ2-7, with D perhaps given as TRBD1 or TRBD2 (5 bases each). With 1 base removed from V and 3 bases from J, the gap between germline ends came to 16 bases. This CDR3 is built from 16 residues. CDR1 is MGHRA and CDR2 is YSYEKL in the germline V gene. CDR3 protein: CASSQGGAGHNYEQYF. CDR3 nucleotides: TGCGCCAGCAGCCAAGGGGGCGCGGGTCACAACTACGAGCAGTACTTC.

The DNA of the CDR3 is TGTGCCAGCAGTTCCCGGGGGCCCTCTGAGGGCTACACCTTC. As protein: CASSSRGPSEGYTF. This sequence joins TRBV28 and TRBJ1-2; TRBD1 might be the D (6 bases). This CDR3 is 14 amino acids long. In germline, CDR1 is MDHEN, CDR2 SYDVKM. Trimming took off 4 bases at V and 8 bases at J, with 17 bases between the two ends.

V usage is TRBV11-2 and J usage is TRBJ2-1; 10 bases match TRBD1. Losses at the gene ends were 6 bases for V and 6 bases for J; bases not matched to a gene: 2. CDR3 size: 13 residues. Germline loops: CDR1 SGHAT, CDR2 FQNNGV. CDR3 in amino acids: CASRRDRGNEQFF. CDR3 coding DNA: TGTGCCAGCAGACGGGACAGGGGCAATGAGCAGTTCTTC.

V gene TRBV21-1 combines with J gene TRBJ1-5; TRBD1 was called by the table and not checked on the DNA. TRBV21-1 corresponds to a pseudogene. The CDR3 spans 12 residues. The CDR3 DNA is TGTGCCAGCTCCAGACAGAATCAGCCCCAGCATTTT. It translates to CASSRQNQPQHF.

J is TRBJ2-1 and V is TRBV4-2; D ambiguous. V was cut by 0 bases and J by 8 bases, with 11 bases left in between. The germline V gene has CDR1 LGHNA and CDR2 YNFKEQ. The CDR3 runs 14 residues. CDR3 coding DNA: TGTGCCAGCAGCCAAGATCCAGGCGGCCATGAGCAGTTCTTC. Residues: CASSQDPGGHEQFF.

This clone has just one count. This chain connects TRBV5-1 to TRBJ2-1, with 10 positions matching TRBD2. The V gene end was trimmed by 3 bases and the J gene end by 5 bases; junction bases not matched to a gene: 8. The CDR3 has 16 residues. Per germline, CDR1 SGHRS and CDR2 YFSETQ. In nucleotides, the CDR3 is TGCGCCAGCAGCTCCCCTAGCGGGAGCTCAGACAATGAGCAGTTCTTC. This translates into CASSSPSGSSDNEQFF.

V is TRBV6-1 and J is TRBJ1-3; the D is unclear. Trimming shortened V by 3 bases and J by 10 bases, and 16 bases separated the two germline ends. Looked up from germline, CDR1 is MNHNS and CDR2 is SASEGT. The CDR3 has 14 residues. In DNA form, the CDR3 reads TGTGCCAGCAGTGACTCCCCTATCAGGCGGACCATATATTTT. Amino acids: CASSDSPIRRTIYF.

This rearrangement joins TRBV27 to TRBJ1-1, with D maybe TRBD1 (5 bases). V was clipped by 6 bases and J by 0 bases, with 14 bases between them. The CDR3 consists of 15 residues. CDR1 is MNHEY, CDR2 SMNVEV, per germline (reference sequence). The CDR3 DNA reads TGTGCCAGCAGGCCCTTAGCGGACATGAACACTGAAGCTTTCTTT. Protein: CASRPLADMNTEAFF.

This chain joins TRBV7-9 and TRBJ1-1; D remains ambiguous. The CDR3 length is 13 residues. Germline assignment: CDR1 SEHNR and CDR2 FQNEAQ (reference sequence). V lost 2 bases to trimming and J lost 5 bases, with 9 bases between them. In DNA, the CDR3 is TGTGCCAGCAGCTTACCGGGAGGAACTGAAGCTTTCTTT. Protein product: CASSLPGGTEAFF.

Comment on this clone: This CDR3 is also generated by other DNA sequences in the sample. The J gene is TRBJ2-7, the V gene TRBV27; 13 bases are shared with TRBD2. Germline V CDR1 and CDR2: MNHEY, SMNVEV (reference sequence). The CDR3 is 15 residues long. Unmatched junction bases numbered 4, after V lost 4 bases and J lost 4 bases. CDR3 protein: CASSSRLAGGYEQYF. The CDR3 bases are TGTGCCAGCAGTTCCAGACTAGCGGGAGGTTACGAGCAGTACTTC.

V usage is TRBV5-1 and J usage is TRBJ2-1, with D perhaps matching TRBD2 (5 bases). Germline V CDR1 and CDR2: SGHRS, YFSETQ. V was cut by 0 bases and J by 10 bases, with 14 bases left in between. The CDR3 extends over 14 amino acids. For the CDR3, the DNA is TGCGCCAGCAGCTTGGCTAGCATCGGGCGGGAGCAGTTCTTC. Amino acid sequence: CASSLASIGREQFF.